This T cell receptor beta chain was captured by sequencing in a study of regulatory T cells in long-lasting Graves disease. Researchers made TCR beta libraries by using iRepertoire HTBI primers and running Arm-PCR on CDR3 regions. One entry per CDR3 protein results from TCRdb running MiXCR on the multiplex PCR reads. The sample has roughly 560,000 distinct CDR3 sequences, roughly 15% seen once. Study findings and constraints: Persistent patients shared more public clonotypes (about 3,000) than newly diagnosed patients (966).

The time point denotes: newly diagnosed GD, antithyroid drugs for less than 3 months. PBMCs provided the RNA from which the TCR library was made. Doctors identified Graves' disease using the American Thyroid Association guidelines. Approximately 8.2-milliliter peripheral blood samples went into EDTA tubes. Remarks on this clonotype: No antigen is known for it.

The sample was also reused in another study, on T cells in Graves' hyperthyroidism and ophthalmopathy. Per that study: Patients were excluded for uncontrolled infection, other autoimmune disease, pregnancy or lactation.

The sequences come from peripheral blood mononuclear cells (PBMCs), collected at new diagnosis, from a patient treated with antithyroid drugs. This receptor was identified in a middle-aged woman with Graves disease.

Written as DNA, the CDR3 is TGTGCCAGCAGGGGCGGACAGGGAGGACTCTATGGCTACACCTTC. Translation: CASRGGQGGLYGYTF. This sequence joins TRBV5-5 and TRBJ1-2, with 8 bases matching TRBD1. Germline V lookup: CDR1 SGHKS, CDR2 YYEKEE (reference sequence). CDR3 length equals 15 residues. V trimming: 5 bases; J trimming: 4 bases; junction bases outside the gene matches: 10.